What follows are 5 T cell receptor beta chains derived from one specimen sequenced in a study of blood T cells in healthy people across ages. Then a second PCR, running about 7 to 11 cycles, was carried out with a sample-barcoded 5' primer and a J-beta primer mix. TCRdb processed the 5' RACE reads anew with MiXCR; each CDR3 protein has one entry. The table lists roughly 860,000 distinct CDR3 sequences, approximately 59% of them singletons. Sample: blood. These receptor sequences come from a man aged 25 to 45 in good health.

In its sample, this clonotype was seen many times. The V gene is TRBV6-6, the J gene TRBJ1-5; D is undetermined. Germline assignment: CDR1 MNHNY and CDR2 SVGAGI (reference sequence). The CDR3 totals 15 residues. V was shortened by 0 bases and J by 4 bases, with 10 bases between the two germline ends. The CDR3 nucleotides read TGTGCCAGCAGTTACTCGGTAACACTTAATCAGCCCCAGCATTTT. It specifies CASSYSVTLNQPQHF.

A few counts support this clonotype. This sequence joins TRBV6-5 and TRBJ1-2; 7 nucleotides agree with TRBD1. The CDR3 spans 14 residues. The V gene end was trimmed by 6 bases and the J gene end by 5 bases; junction bases not matched to a gene: 9. In germline, CDR1 is MNHEY, CDR2 SVGAGI. Written as DNA, the CDR3 is TGTGCCAGCAGAGACAGGGTAGTAGGGTATGGCTACACCTTC. Protein sequence: CASRDRVVGYGYTF.

This chain links TRBV6-1 with TRBJ2-4; 7 bases match TRBD2. This CDR3 contains 16 residues. V was clipped by 7 bases and J by 2 bases; unmatched bases: 11. CDR1 is MNHNS, CDR2 SASEGT, per germline. CDR3 sequence (DNA): TGTGCCAGCACGTCGAGGCGGGGGACTTCCAAAAACATTCAGTACTTC. The encoded protein is CASTSRRGTSKNIQYF.

This chain links TRBV4-2 with TRBJ1-2; D is unclear. Germline CDR1 reads LGHNA; CDR2 reads YNFKEQ. CDR3 length: 16 residues. The ends were cut back, 0 bases at V and 4 bases at J, with 15 bases in the middle. The CDR3 bases are TGTGCCAGCAGCCAAGATTTCGGCCAGACATCCTATGGCTACACCTTC. Translated, it gives CASSQDFGQTSYGYTF.

V is TRBV20-1 and J is TRBJ1-2; 8 bases are a match to TRBD1. Trimming cost V 4 bases and J 3 bases; bases outside gene matches: 7. Germline CDR1 reads DFQATT; CDR2 reads SNEGSKA (reference sequence). This CDR3 region has 14 residues. CDR3 residues: CSANPGQEDYGYTF. In DNA, the CDR3 is TGCAGTGCTAACCCGGGACAGGAAGACTATGGCTACACCTTC.